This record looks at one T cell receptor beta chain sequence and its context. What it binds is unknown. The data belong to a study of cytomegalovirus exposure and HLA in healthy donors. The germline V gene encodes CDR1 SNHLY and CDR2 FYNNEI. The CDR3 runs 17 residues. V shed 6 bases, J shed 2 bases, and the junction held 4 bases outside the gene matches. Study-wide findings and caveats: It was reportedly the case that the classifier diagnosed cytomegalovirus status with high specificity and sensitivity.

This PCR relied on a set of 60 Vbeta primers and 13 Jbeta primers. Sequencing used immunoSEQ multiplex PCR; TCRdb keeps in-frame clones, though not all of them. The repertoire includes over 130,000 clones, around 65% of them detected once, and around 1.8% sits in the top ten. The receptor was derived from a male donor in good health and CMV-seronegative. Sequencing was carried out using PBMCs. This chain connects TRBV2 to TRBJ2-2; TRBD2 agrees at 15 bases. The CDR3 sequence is CASSPGLAGGNTGELFF. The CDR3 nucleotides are TGTGCCAGCAGCCCGGGACTAGCGGGGGGTAACACCGGGGAGCTGTTTTTT.